These 23 T cell receptor beta chains came from one sample sequenced in a study of blood T cell repertoires in COVID-19. TCRdb's copy holds only in-frame clones and misses some; the assay was immunoSEQ multiplex PCR. Among about 64,000 clones listed, 85% to 90% were seen once. The sequenced material came from PBMCs or T cells enriched from blood (not recorded which). The receptors were sampled from a woman between 35 and 50 years old who had recovered from COVID-19.

This clone was counted only a few times. The chain carries TRBV7-6 and TRBJ2-7, with D possibly TRBD2 on 6 matching bases. Germline CDR1 reads SGHVS; CDR2 reads FNYEAQ. The length of the CDR3 is 15 residues. V was clipped by 5 bases and J by 1 base, with 15 bases between them. The chain's CDR3 is CASSQGLTESYEQYF. CDR3 in DNA: TGTGCCAGCAGCCAGGGACTTACTGAATCCTACGAGCAGTACTTC.

The chain links TRBV2 to TRBJ1-2; 10 nucleotides match TRBD1. Germline V gives CDR1 SNHLY, CDR2 FYNNEI. V lost 5 bases and J lost 5; bases outside the gene matches: 2. The CDR3 consists of 13 residues. This CDR3 reads CASSPGQGYGYTF. The CDR3 nucleotides are TGTGCCAGCAGTCCGGGACAGGGGTATGGCTACACCTTC.

This sequence joins TRBV7-2 and TRBJ1-1; TRBD1 might be the D (5 bases). The CDR3 has 17 residues. Germline V gene data show CDR1 as SGHTA and CDR2 as FQGNSA. V was cut by 2 bases and J by 6 bases, with 22 bases left in between. Written as DNA, the CDR3 is TGTGCCAGCAGCTTAACCGGGGGAGGTAGCGGAAGGGCTGAAGCTTTCTTT. It yields the protein CASSLTGGGSGRAEAFF.

The chain is built from TRBV6-1 and TRBJ2-2; maybe TRBD2 (6 bases). CDR3 length equals 15 residues. CDR1 and CDR2 (germline): MNHNS, SASEGT. The V end lost 2 bases, the J end lost 1 base, and 8 bases lay between the germline ends. CDR3 residues: CASSERDLNTGELFF. CDR3 sequence (DNA): TGTGCCAGCAGTGAACGGGACTTGAACACCGGGGAGCTGTTTTTT.

This chain connects TRBV7-9 to TRBJ1-4, with 9 bases aligning to TRBD1. Trimming cost V 0 bases and J 7 bases; bases outside gene matches: 6. The CDR3 loop spans 16 amino acids. CDR1 and CDR2 (germline): SEHNR, FQNEAQ (reference sequence). DNA for the CDR3: TGTGCCAGCAGCTTAGCGTACAGGGGACAGGGTGAAAAACTGTTTTTT. This translates into CASSLAYRGQGEKLFF.

The chain combines TRBV5-1 with TRBJ2-1; TRBD2 might be the D (6 bases). This CDR3 comprises 15 residues. CDR1 SGHRS and CDR2 YFSETQ come from the germline V gene. Trimming removed 4 bases from V and 1 base from J, with 12 bases in between. The CDR3, as DNA: TGCGCCAGCAGCCTGACTGGGACTTCCTACAATGAGCAGTTCTTC. This sequence encodes CASSLTGTSYNEQFF.

The J gene is TRBJ2-3, the V gene TRBV4-2; 9 bases agree with TRBD1. Germline assignment: CDR1 LGHNA and CDR2 YNFKEQ. V shed 3 bases, J shed 2 bases, and the junction held 9 bases outside the gene matches. This CDR3 has 17 amino acids. The CDR3, as DNA: TGTGCCAGCAGCCAGGGACAGGGACAGGCCTCCACAGATACGCAGTATTTT. It encodes CASSQGQGQASTDTQYF.

This clone was picked up a small number of times. The CDR3 spells CASSHQGGGENGYTF. In nucleotides, the CDR3 is TGTGCCAGCAGTCACCAAGGAGGGGGCGAGAATGGCTACACCTTC. The chain couples TRBV6-5 to TRBJ1-2, with 7 bases matching TRBD1. Germline V lookup: CDR1 MNHEY, CDR2 SVGAGI. CDR3 length: 15 amino acids. The V gene end was trimmed by 5 bases and the J gene end by 6 bases; junction bases not matched to a gene: 12.

The chain couples TRBV3-1 (or the pseudogene TRBV3-2) to TRBJ1-4; tentatively, D is TRBD1 (6 bases). Germline V gene sequence: CDR1 LGHDT, CDR2 YNNKEL (reference sequence). This CDR3 has 16 amino acids. Trimming took 0 bases from V and 10 from J, leaving 18 bases between them. The CDR3 loop is CASSQDRGRVVGKLFF. DNA for the CDR3: TGTGCCAGCAGCCAAGACAGGGGAAGGGTAGTAGGAAAACTGTTTTTT.

This chain links TRBV7-6 with TRBJ2-3, with a tentative D call TRBD1 (5 bases). Trimming shortened V by 2 bases and J by 2 bases, and 8 bases separated the two germline ends. The CDR3 spans 14 residues. CDR1 and CDR2 from the germline V gene are SGHVS and FNYEAQ. CDR3 DNA sequence: TGTGCCAGCAGCTTATCCGGACACACAGATACGCAGTATTTT. Its protein is CASSLSGHTDTQYF.

The CDR3 bases are TGTGCTAGTGGTTCAATCGACCAGGGGGCAGGCACTGAAGCTTTCTTT. Its translation: CASGSIDQGAGTEAFF. The V call is TRBV12-5, the J call TRBJ1-1; the match to TRBD1 covers 8 bases. The CDR3 runs to 16 residues. Germline values: CDR1 LGHNT, CDR2 FRNRAP. V lost 4 bases and J lost 4; bases outside the gene matches: 11.

This chain joins TRBV4-1 and TRBJ2-3; D gene uncertain. The V gene's germline CDR1 is MGHRA and CDR2 YSYEKL. The CDR3 is made up of 14 amino acids. V was shortened by 4 bases and J by 1 base, with 9 bases between the two germline ends. This CDR3 is CASSPAARTDTQYF. The CDR3 coding sequence is TGCGCCAGCAGCCCGGCGGCCCGCACAGATACGCAGTATTTT.

This chain connects TRBV5-1 to TRBJ1-1; 7 bases line up with TRBD1. The CDR3 runs 14 residues. V was pared by 0 bases and J by 5 bases, with 4 bases of the junction left unmatched. The germline CDR1 and CDR2 sequences are SGHRS and YFSETQ. CDR3 residues: CASSLVGGRTEAFF. The CDR3 DNA reads as TGCGCCAGCAGCTTGGTAGGGGGCCGGACTGAAGCTTTCTTT.

The rearrangement joins TRBV19 to TRBJ2-7; 9 bases are shared with TRBD1. Per the germline V gene, CDR1 is LNHDA and CDR2 is SQIVND (reference sequence). The CDR3 covers 12 residues. With 7 bases clipped from V and 12 bases from J, the junction kept 10 bases outside the gene matches. The CDR3 is CASTGRQGEAYF. Here the CDR3 DNA reads TGTGCCAGTACCGGGCGACAGGGGGAGGCGTACTTC.

This rearrangement joins TRBV7-9 to TRBJ2-3; 16 bases align to TRBD2. The germline CDR1 and CDR2 sequences are SEHNR and FQNEAQ (reference sequence). The CDR3 is 19 residues long. V was clipped by 3 bases and J by 2 bases; unmatched bases: 8. For the CDR3, the DNA is TGTGCCAGCAGCTTTGACGCCGGGACTAGCGGGGGGGCCACAGATACGCAGTATTTT. It yields the protein CASSFDAGTSGGATDTQYF.

The V gene is TRBV27, the J gene TRBJ1-2; D is unclear. CDR3 length: 13 amino acids. Germline loops: CDR1 MNHEY, CDR2 SMNVEV (reference sequence). V shed 2 bases and J shed 2 bases, with 6 bases lying between them. The CDR3 sequence: CASSLNRNYGYTF. The CDR3 DNA is TGTGCCAGCAGTTTAAACAGAAACTATGGCTACACCTTC.

The chain joins TRBV12-5 to TRBJ1-5; 8 bases are a match to TRBD1. The CDR3 consists of 15 residues. V dropped 8 bases and J dropped 1; count of bases not matched to a gene: 7. Germline lookup yields CDR1 LGHNT and CDR2 FRNRAP. The CDR3 DNA follows: TGTGCTAGTTCGACAGGGGTCCAAAGCAATCAGCCCCAGCATTTT. Translation gives CASSTGVQSNQPQHF.

The CDR3 protein is CASSTQLAGGLYEQYF. Written as DNA, the CDR3 is TGTGCCAGTAGTACACAACTAGCGGGGGGCCTCTACGAGCAGTACTTC. The J gene is TRBJ2-7, the V gene TRBV19, with 12 bases matching TRBD2. Unmatched junction bases numbered 7, after V lost 4 bases and J lost 3 bases. There are 16 residues in the CDR3. From germline, CDR1 is LNHDA and CDR2 SQIVND (reference sequence). The complete variable domain, with remaining parts taken from reference TRBV19 and TRBJ2-7, reads DGGITQSPKYLFRKEGQNVTLSCEQNLNHDAMYWYRQDPGQGLRLIYYSQIVNDFQKGDIAEGYSVSREKKESFPLTVTSAQKNPTAFYLCASSTQLAGGLYEQYFGPGTRLTVT.

The chain has TRBV2 and TRBJ1-1, with 8 positions matching TRBD1. The junction had 0 bases not matched to a gene; V was cut back by 3 bases and J by 3 bases. The germline CDR1 and CDR2 sequences are SNHLY and FYNNEI. The CDR3 runs to 13 residues. The DNA for the CDR3 is TGTGCCAGCAGTGAGGACAGGGACACTGAAGCTTTCTTT. Residues: CASSEDRDTEAFF.

This chain links TRBV29-1 with TRBJ1-1; D ambiguous. The CDR3 is made up of 12 amino acids. Trimming cost V 2 bases and J 11 bases, with 15 bases left between them. The germline V gene encodes CDR1 SQVTM and CDR2 ANQGSEA. Here the CDR3 reads CSVESLYREAFF. The CDR3 DNA sequence: TGCAGCGTTGAAAGTTTGTATCGTGAGGCTTTCTTT.

The chain carries TRBV11-2 and TRBJ1-1; D not certain. Germline V gene data show CDR1 as SGHAT and CDR2 as FQNNGV. V gave up 0 bases and J gave up 0 bases, with 8 bases separating them. This CDR3 is 15 amino acids long. The CDR3 DNA reads as TGTGCCAGCAGCTTAGAGGAGATAATGAACACTGAAGCTTTCTTT. Protein sequence: CASSLEEIMNTEAFF.

The genes are TRBV3-1 (or the pseudogene TRBV3-2) and TRBJ1-1; the D is unclear. CDR3 size: 12 residues. The V and J ends lost 2 bases and 7 bases respectively, with 8 bases between them. CDR1 LGHDT and CDR2 YNNKEL come from the germline V gene (reference sequence). The DNA for the CDR3 is TGTGCCAGCAGCCAATTTGGGAGTGAAGCTTTCTTT. Its protein product is CASSQFGSEAFF.

The chain couples TRBV7-8 to TRBJ2-5; maybe TRBD1 (5 bases). CDR1 and CDR2 from the germline V gene are SGHVS and FQNEAQ. CDR3 length equals 14 residues. Trimming left V 5 bases short and J 2 bases short, with 12 bases between. In DNA, the CDR3 is TGTGCCAGCAGCATCCGGCGGACACAAGAGACCCAGTACTTC. Its translation: CASSIRRTQETQYF. Based on the CDR3 plus reference TRBV7-8 and TRBJ2-5, the full variable domain is GAGVSQSPRYKVAKRGQDVALRCDPISGHVSLFWYQQALGQGPEFLTYFQNEAQLDKSGLPSDRFFAERPEGSVSTLKIQRTQQEDSAVYLCASSIRRTQETQYFGPGTRLLVL.